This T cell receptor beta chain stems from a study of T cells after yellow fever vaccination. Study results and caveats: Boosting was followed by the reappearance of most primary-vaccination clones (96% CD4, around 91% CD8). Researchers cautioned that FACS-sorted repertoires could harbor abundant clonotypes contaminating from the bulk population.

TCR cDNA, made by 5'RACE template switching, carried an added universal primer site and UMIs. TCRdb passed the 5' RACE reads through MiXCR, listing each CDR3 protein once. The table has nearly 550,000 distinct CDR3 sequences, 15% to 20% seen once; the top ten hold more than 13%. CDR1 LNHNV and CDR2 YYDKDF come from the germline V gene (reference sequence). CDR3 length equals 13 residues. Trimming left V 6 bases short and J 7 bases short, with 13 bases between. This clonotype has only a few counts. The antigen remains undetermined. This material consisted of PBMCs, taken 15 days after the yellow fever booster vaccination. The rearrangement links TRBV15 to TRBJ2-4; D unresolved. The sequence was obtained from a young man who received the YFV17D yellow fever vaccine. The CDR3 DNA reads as TGTGCCACCAGTGACATTGCTGGTAACATTCAGTACTTC. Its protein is CATSDIAGNIQYF. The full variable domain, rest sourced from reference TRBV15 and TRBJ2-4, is DAMVIQNPRYQVTQFGKPVTLSCSQTLNHNVMYWYQQKSSQAPKLLFHYYDKDFNNEADTPDNFQSRRPNTSFCFLDIRSPGLGDTAMYLCATSDIAGNIQYFGAGTRLSVL.